The 21 T cell receptor beta chains in this list originate from one sample, sequenced in a study of blood T cell repertoires in COVID-19. TCRdb keeps only in-frame clones here, not all; method: immunoSEQ multiplex PCR. The sample consists of 290,000 or so clones, roughly 90% of them appearing once. The sequenced material came from PBMCs or T cells enriched from blood (not recorded which). These receptors originate from a woman under 40 who had recovered from COVID-19.

V usage is TRBV6-6 and J usage is TRBJ2-3; D remains unclear. The V and J ends lost 0 bases and 1 base respectively, with 5 bases between them. This CDR3 is built from 14 residues. From germline, CDR1 is MNHNY and CDR2 SVGAGI (reference sequence). The CDR3 bases are TGTGCCAGCAGTTACTCCCCCGGCACAGATACGCAGTATTTT. Residues: CASSYSPGTDTQYF.

The rearrangement uses TRBV30 and TRBJ1-2, with TRBD1 as a possible D gene (6 bases). This CDR3 has 12 residues. The V gene's germline CDR1 is GTSNPN and CDR2 SVGIG (reference sequence). V lost 1 base and J 6 bases, leaving 9 bases between the germline ends. The CDR3 nucleotides are TGTGCCTGGAGTGGAGGGGGAGATGGCTACACCTTC. Protein sequence: CAWSGGGDGYTF.

This clone was observed once. The chain links TRBV10-1 to TRBJ2-2; D call uncertain. Germline V gene lookup returns CDR1 WNHNN and CDR2 SYGVQD (reference sequence). The CDR3 sequence is 12 residues long. Trimming removed 6 bases at V and 6 bases at J, with 8 bases between. Here the CDR3 reads CASSIFSGELFF. DNA for the CDR3: TGCGCCAGCAGCATTTTTTCCGGGGAGCTGTTTTTT.

J is TRBJ1-3 and V is TRBV2; D unclear. The CDR3 loop spans 15 amino acids. V dropped 5 bases and J dropped 0 bases, with 11 bases sitting between them. CDR1 is SNHLY, CDR2 FYNNEI, per germline. CDR3 in amino acids: CASSRRISSGNTIYF. The CDR3 DNA reads TGTGCCAGCAGTAGGAGGATCAGCTCTGGAAACACCATATATTTT.

The chain links TRBV4-2 to TRBJ1-4; D not certain. Trimming took off 3 bases at V and 3 bases at J, with 14 bases between the two ends. The CDR3 is 16 residues long. In germline, CDR1 is LGHNA, CDR2 YNFKEQ. The CDR3 DNA sequence: TGTGCCAGCAGCCAGACCACGATAGCTGCTAATGAAAAACTGTTTTTT. Protein sequence: CASSQTTIAANEKLFF.

This chain links TRBV18 with TRBJ1-1; TRBD1 is a possible D gene (6 bases). Germline values: CDR1 KGHSH, CDR2 LQKENI. The CDR3 is 16 amino acids. Trimming took 1 base from V and 1 from J, leaving 13 bases between them. The CDR3 nucleotides read TGTGCCAGCTCACCACGCAGGGGACCAGGGAACACTGAAGCTTTCTTT. Translation: CASSPRRGPGNTEAFF.

This chain connects TRBV10-3 to TRBJ2-2, with D unresolved. Germline values: CDR1 ENHRY, CDR2 SYGVKD. Deletions cut 8 bases from V and 1 base from J, with 2 bases between. CDR3 length: 11 amino acids. As DNA, the CDR3 is TGTGCCATCCAGAACACCGGGGAGCTGTTTTTT. Translated: CAIQNTGELFF.

The chain is built from TRBV2 and TRBJ2-1; D is possibly TRBD2 (6 bases). V was shortened by 7 bases and J by 3 bases, with 13 bases between the two germline ends. Looked up from germline, CDR1 is SNHLY and CDR2 is FYNNEI. This CDR3 comprises 14 residues. CDR3: CASTGLAHYNEQFF. The DNA of the CDR3 is TGTGCCAGCACAGGTCTAGCGCACTACAATGAGCAGTTCTTC.

V and J are TRBV11-2 and TRBJ1-5; the match to TRBD1 covers 9 bases. Germline V CDR1 and CDR2: SGHAT, FQNNGV. V was clipped by 5 bases and J by 5 bases; unmatched bases: 7. This CDR3 is 15 amino acids long. The CDR3 coding sequence is TGTGCCAGCAGCCGGACAGGGGAGCATCATCAGCCCCAGCATTTT. It translates to CASSRTGEHHQPQHF.

The rearrangement links TRBV6-2 or TRBV6-3 to TRBJ1-2, with TRBD1 matching over 7 bases. V trimming: 6 bases; J trimming: 7 bases; junction bases outside the gene matches: 8. Germline values: CDR1 MNHEY, CDR2 SVGEGT. This CDR3 is built from 13 residues. CDR3 amino acids: CASSFTGASGYTF. CDR3 nucleotides: TGTGCCAGCAGCTTCACAGGGGCCTCTGGCTACACCTTC.

This sequence joins TRBV1 and TRBJ1-2; the table's TRBD1 call for D was not verified on the DNA. TRBV1 is assigned pseudogene status. This CDR3 region has 15 residues. The CDR3 DNA sequence: TGCACCAGCAGCCACAGGGGACCGGCTAACTATGGCTACACCTTC. Amino acid sequence: CTSSHRGPANYGYTF.

As concerns this clone: Other DNA sequences of this sample code for an identical CDR3. The genes are TRBV28 and TRBJ1-3; unclear D gene. V was pared by 2 bases and J by 4 bases, with 3 bases between. CDR1 is MDHEN and CDR2 is SYDVKM in the germline V gene. The CDR3 runs 12 residues. CDR3 DNA sequence: TGTGCCAGCAGTTTACTGGGAAACACCATATATTTT. Translated: CASSLLGNTIYF.

The rearrangement uses TRBV2 and TRBJ2-7, with a possible D match to TRBD1 (6 bases). V was pared by 4 bases and J by 5 bases, with 18 bases between. CDR3 length: 15 residues. In germline, CDR1 is SNHLY, CDR2 FYNNEI. The DNA of the CDR3 is TGTGCCAGCAGTGCTGTCCGGCAGGGGAAAAACGAGCAGTACTTC. Translating it yields CASSAVRQGKNEQYF.

The V gene is TRBV29-1, the J gene TRBJ2-2; 9 nucleotides agree with TRBD1. Trimming took 7 bases from V and 8 from J; bases not matched to a gene: 11. The CDR3 has 14 residues. Per the germline V gene, CDR1 is SQVTM and CDR2 is ANQGSEA. The CDR3 loop is CSAFGTGSTGELFF. The CDR3 bases are TGCAGCGCCTTTGGGACAGGGAGTACGGGGGAGCTGTTTTTT.

The V call is TRBV6-5, the J call TRBJ2-7; no definite D call. CDR3 length: 12 amino acids. CDR1 and CDR2 (germline): MNHEY, SVGAGI. Trimming pared 6 bases from V and 7 bases from J, leaving 13 bases between. In DNA form, the CDR3 reads TGTGCCAGCAGCCCACTCTCCTGGGAGCAGTACTTC. This codes for CASSPLSWEQYF.

The rearrangement joins TRBV3-1 (or the pseudogene TRBV3-2) to TRBJ1-6, with 10 bases that match TRBD1. With V trimmed by 3 bases and J by 7 bases, 6 bases remained unmatched. Germline CDR1 reads LGHDT; CDR2 reads YNNKEL (reference sequence). This CDR3 has 16 residues. The CDR3 sequence: CASSHRDRGPNSPLHF. The DNA of the CDR3 is TGTGCCAGCAGCCACCGGGACAGGGGTCCGAATTCACCCCTCCACTTT.

This sequence joins TRBV4-3 and TRBJ2-1; 7 positions match TRBD2. From germline, CDR1 is LGHNA and CDR2 YSLEER. There are 15 residues in the CDR3. J gave up 8 bases and V 3 bases, and 10 bases lay outside the gene matches. CDR3 in DNA: TGCGCCAGCAGCCAGACCGGGACTAAGTTCGATGAGCAGTTCTTC. Its translation: CASSQTGTKFDEQFF.

The rearrangement joins TRBV3-1 (or the pseudogene TRBV3-2) to TRBJ2-3, with TRBD2 as a possible D gene (6 bases). Deletions cut 5 bases from V and 4 bases from J, with 16 bases between. The CDR3 is 15 residues long. CDR1 LGHDT and CDR2 YNNKEL come from the germline V gene (reference sequence). CDR3 protein: CASSNGLLQSDTQYF. In DNA form, the CDR3 reads TGTGCCAGCAGCAACGGACTACTCCAATCAGATACGCAGTATTTT.

The CDR3 protein is CASRWGRDSPLHF. CDR3 nucleotide sequence: TGTGCCAGCAGATGGGGCAGGGATTCACCCCTCCACTTT. This chain joins TRBV27 and TRBJ1-6, with TRBD1 as a possible D gene (5 bases). V was cut by 6 bases and J by 8 bases, with 11 bases left in between. This CDR3 contains 13 residues. CDR1 is MNHEY, CDR2 SMNVEV, per germline (reference sequence).

V and J are TRBV20-1 and TRBJ2-1; 7 bases map to TRBD1. V lost 3 bases, J lost 4 bases, and 9 bases stayed unmatched. The CDR3 is 15 residues long. Germline assignment: CDR1 DFQATT and CDR2 SNEGSKA (reference sequence). CDR3 nucleotides: TGCAGTGCTAGTCAAGGGACAGTCAATTACAATGAGCAGTTCTTC. Residues: CSASQGTVNYNEQFF.

The chain employs TRBV12-3 or TRBV12-4 and TRBJ2-7; D unclear. The CDR3 spans 13 residues. The ends were cut back, 10 bases at V and 3 bases at J, with 16 bases in the middle. Written as DNA, the CDR3 is TGTGCCACAGCGACTGGATTGAACTACGAGCAGTACTTC. Protein: CATATGLNYEQYF.